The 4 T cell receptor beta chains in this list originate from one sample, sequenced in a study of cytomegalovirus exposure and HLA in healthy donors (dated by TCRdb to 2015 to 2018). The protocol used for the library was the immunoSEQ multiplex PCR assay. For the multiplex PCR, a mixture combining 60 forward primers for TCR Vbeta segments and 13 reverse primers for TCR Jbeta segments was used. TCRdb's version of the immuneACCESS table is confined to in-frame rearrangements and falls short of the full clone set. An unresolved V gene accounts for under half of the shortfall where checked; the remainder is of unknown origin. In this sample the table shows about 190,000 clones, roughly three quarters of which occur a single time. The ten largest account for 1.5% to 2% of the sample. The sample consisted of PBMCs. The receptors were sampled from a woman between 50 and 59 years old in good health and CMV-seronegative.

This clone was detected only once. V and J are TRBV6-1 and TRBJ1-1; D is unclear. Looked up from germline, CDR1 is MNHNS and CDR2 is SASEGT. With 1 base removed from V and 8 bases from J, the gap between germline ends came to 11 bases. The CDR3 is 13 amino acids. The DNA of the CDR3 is TGTGCCAGCAGTGAAGGAATCGCAGTAGAAGCTTTCTTT. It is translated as CASSEGIAVEAFF.

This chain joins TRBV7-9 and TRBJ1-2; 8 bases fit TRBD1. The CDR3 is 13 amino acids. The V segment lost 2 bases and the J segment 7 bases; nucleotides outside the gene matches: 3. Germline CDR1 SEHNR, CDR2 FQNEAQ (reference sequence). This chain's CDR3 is CASSLRQGLGYTF. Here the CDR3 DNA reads TGTGCCAGCAGCTTAAGACAGGGGCTTGGCTACACCTTC.

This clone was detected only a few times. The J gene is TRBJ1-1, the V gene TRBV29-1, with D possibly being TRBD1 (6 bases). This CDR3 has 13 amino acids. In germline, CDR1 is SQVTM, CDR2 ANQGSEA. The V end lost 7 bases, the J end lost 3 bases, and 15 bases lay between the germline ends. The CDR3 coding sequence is TGCAGCGCCCGTAGGACAGAAGACACTGAAGCTTTCTTT. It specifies CSARRTEDTEAFF.

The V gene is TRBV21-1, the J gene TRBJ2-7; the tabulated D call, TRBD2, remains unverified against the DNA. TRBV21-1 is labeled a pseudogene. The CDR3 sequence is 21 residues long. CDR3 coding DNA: TGTGCCAGCAGCAAAGTGAAAGCGACAGGCTTCTTTGCGGGAGACTCCTACGAGCAGTACTTC. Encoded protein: CASSKVKATGFFAGDSYEQYF.